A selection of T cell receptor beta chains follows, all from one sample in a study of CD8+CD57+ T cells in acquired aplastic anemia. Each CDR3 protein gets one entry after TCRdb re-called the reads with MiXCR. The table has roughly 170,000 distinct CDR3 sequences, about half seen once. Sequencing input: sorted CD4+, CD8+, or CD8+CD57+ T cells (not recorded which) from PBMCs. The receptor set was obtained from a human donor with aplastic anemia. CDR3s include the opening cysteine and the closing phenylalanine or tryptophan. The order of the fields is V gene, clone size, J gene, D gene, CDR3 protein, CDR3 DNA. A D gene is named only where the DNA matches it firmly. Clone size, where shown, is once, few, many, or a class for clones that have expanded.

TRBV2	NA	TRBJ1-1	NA	CASSGLRNTEASF	TGTGCCAGCTCCGGACTCAGGAACACTGAAGCTTCCTTT
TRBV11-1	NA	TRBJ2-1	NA	CASSSSRLGNEQFF	TGTGCCAGCAGCTCCTCCAGACTAGGTAATGAGCAGTTCTTC
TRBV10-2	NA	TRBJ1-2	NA	CASSESSHFNYGYTF	TGCGCCAGCAGTGAGTCGAGCCATTTCAACTATGGCTACACCTTC
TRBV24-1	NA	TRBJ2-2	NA	CATSDTYRATGELFF	TGCGCCACCAGTGACACCTACAGGGCGACCGGGGAGCTGTTTTTT
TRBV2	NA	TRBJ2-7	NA	CASASDYEQYF	TGTGCCAGCGCTAGCGACTACGAGCAGTACTTC
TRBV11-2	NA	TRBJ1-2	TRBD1	CASSPSSRGDGYTF	TGTGCCAGCAGTCCTAGCAGCAGGGGGGATGGCTACACCTTC
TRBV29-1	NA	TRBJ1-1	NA	CSVERRNTEAFF	TGCAGCGTTGAGCGTCGTAACACTGAAGCTTTCTTT
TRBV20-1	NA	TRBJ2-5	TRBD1	CSADRVQETQYF	TGCAGCGCCGACAGGGTCCAAGAGACCCAGTACTTC
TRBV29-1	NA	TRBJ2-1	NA	CSSEEVGSYNEQFF	TGCAGCAGTGAAGAAGTCGGGTCCTACAATGAGCAGTTCTTC
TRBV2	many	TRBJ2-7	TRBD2	CASREGLAGSYEQYF	TGTGCCAGCAGAGAGGGACTAGCGGGGAGCTACGAGCAGTACTTC
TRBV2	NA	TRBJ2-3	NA	CASKVQGSNTDTQYF	TGTGCCAGCAAAGTACAGGGATCTAACACAGATACGCAGTATTTT
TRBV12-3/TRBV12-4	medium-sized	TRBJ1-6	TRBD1	CASSLGTGPLHF	TGTGCCAGCAGTTTAGGGACAGGACCCCTCCACTTT
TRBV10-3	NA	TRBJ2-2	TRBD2	CAISDSGQGLAGGPGELFF	TGTGCCATCAGTGACTCGGGACAGGGACTAGCGGGGGGGCCCGGGGAGCTGTTTTTT
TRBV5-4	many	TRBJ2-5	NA	CASSSAAGQETQYF	TGTGCCAGCAGCTCTGCGGCAGGGCAAGAGACCCAGTACTTC
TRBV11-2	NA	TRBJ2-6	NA	CASSLEIGSGANVLTF	TGTGCCAGCAGCTTAGAAATAGGGTCTGGGGCCAACGTCCTGACTTTC
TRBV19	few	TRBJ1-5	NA	CASIGRGNQPQHF	TGTGCCAGTATCGGGAGGGGGAATCAGCCCCAGCATTTT
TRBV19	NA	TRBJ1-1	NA	CASSISVSTEAFF	TGTGCCAGTAGTATATCAGTGAGCACTGAAGCTTTCTTT
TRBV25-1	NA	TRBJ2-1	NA	CASSLLEGNINEQFF	TGTGCCAGCAGCTTACTCGAGGGCAATATCAATGAGCAGTTCTTC
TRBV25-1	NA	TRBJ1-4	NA	CASSDRLQTNEKLFF	TGTGCCAGCAGTGATAGGCTCCAAACTAATGAAAAACTGTTTTTT
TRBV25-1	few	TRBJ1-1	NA	CASSELSGDHRQAFF	TGTGCCAGCAGTGAATTGAGTGGGGACCACCGTCAAGCTTTCTTT
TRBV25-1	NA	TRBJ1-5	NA	CASSQWATQPQHF	TGTGCCAGCAGCCAATGGGCGACACAGCCCCAGCATTTT
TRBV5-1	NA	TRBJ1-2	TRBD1	CASSQGTASNYGYTF	TGCGCCAGCAGCCAAGGGACAGCTTCTAACTATGGCTACACCTTC
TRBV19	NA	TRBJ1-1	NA	CASRVGPMNTEAFF	TGTGCCAGTAGGGTCGGACCGATGAACACTGAAGCTTTCTTT
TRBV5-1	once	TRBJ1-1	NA	CASSSSLAFF	TGCGCCAGCAGCTCATCCTTGGCTTTCTTT
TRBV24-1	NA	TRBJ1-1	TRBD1	CATRRGQGTEAFF	TGTGCCACCAGGCGAGGACAGGGCACTGAAGCTTTCTTT
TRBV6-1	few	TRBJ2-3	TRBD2	CASSALAGEATDTQYF	TGTGCCAGCAGTGCACTAGCGGGGGAAGCAACAGATACGCAGTATTTT
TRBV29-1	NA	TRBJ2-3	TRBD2	CSANPSGEAQYF	TGCAGTGCGAATCCTAGCGGGGAGGCGCAGTATTTT
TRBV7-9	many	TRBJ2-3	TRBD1	CASSPWDRGTDTQYF	TGTGCCAGCAGCCCATGGGACAGGGGCACAGATACGCAGTATTTT
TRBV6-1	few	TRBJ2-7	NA	CASREGGFHEQYF	TGTGCCAGCCGGGAAGGGGGGTTCCACGAGCAGTACTTC
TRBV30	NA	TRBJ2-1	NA	CAWNRGGDYNEQFF	TGTGCCTGGAATAGGGGTGGGGACTACAATGAGCAGTTCTTC
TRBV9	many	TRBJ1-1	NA	CASSLQGMNTEAFF	TGTGCCAGCAGCCTCCAGGGTATGAACACTGAAGCTTTCTTT
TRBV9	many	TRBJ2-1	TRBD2	CASSVAAGPIYNEQFF	TGTGCCAGCAGCGTAGCAGCGGGGCCTATCTACAATGAGCAGTTCTTC
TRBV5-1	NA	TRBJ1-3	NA	CASSLSLGGLIGGNTIYF	TGCGCCAGCAGCTTAAGCCTCGGGGGGTTAATAGGCGGAAACACCATATATTTT
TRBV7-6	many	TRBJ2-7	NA	CASSLGFSGPYEQYF	TGTGCCAGCAGCTTAGGCTTCTCTGGGCCCTACGAGCAGTACTTC